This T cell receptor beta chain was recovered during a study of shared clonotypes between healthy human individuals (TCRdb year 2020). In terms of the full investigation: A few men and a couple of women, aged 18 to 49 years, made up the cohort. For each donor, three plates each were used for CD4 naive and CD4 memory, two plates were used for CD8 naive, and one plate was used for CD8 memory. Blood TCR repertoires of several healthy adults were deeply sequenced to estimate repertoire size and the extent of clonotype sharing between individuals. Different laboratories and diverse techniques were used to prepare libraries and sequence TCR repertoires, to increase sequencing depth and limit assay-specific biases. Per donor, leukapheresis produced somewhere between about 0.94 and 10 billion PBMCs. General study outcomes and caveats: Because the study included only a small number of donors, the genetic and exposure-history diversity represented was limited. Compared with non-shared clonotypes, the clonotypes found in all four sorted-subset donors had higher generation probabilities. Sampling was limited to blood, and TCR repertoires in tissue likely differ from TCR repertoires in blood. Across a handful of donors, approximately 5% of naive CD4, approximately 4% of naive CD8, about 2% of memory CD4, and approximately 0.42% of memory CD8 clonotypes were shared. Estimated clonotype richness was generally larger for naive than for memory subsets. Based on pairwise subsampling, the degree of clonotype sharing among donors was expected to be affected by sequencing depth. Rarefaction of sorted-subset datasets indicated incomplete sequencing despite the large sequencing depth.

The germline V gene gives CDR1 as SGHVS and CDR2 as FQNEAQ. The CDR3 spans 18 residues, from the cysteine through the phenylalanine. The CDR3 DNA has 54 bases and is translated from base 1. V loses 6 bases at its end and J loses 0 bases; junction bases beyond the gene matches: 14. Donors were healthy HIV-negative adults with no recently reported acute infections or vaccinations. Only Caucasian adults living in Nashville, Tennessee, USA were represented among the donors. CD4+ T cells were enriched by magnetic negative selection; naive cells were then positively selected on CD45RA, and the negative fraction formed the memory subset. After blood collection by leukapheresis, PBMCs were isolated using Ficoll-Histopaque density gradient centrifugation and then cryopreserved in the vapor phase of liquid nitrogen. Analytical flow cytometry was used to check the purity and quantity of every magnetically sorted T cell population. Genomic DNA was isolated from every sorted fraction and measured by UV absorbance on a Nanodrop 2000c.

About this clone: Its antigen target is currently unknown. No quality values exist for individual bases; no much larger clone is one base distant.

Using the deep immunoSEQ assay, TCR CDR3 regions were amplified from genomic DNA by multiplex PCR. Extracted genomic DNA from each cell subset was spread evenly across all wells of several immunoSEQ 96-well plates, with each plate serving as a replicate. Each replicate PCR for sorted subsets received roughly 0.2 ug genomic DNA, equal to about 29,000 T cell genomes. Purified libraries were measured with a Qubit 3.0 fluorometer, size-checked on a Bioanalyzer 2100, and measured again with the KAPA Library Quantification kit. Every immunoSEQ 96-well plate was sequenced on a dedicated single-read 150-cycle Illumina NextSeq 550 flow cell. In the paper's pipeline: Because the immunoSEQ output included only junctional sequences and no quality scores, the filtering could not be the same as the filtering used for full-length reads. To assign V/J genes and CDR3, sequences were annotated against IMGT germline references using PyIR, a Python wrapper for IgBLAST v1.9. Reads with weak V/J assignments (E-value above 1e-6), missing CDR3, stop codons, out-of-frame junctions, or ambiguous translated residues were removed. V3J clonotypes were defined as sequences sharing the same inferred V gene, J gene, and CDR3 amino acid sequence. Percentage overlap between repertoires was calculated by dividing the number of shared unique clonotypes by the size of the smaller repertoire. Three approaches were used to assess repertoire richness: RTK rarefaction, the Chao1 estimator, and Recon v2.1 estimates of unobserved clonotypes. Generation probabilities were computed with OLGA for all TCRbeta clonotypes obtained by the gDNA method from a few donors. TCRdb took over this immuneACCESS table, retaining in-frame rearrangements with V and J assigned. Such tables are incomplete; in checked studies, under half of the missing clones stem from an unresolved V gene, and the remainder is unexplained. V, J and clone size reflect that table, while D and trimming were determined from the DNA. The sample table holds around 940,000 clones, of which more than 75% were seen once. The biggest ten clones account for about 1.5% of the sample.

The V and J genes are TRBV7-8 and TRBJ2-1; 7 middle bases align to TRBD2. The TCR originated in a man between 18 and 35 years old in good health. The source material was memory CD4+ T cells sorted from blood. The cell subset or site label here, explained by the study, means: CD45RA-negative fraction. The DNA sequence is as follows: TGTGCCAGCAGTCGGTGGGCTAGCGGTAGTAGCTCCTACAATGAGCAGTTCTTC. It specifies CASSRWASGSSSYNEQFF.